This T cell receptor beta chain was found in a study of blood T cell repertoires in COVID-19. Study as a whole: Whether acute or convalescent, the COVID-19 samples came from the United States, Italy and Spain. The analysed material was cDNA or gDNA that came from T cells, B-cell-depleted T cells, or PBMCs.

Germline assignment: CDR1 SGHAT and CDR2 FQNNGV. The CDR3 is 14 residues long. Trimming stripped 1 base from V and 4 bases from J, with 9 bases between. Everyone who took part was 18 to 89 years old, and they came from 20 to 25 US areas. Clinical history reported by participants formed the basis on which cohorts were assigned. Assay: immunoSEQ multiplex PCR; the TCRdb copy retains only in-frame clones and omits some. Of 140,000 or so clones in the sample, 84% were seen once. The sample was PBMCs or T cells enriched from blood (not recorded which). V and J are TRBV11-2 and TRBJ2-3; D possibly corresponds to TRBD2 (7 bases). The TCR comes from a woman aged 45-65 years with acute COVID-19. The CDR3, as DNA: TGTGCCAGCAGCTTAGCGGGGGGCTCAGATACGCAGTATTTT. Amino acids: CASSLAGGSDTQYF.